This entry lists 21 T cell receptor beta chains sequenced from one sample in a study of control samples from healthy donors and cancer patients. TCRdb's copy holds only in-frame clones and misses some; the assay was immunoSEQ multiplex PCR. The sample lists about 110,000 clones, 70% to 85% seen once, with 6.5% in the top ten. The sequencing sample was made of blood. The receptors shown here come from a man between 18 and 35 years old in good health.

The CDR3 sequence is CASRRLTSGGKGEQYV. The CDR3 region has the DNA TGTGCCAGCAGGAGATTGACTAGCGGGGGGAAAGGGGAGCAGTACGTC. The chain is built from TRBV27 and TRBJ2-7, with 13 bases matching TRBD2. This CDR3 has 16 residues. The V and J ends lost 6 bases and 7 bases, in that order; junction bases with no gene match: 12. From germline, CDR1 is MNHEY and CDR2 SMNVEV (reference sequence).

This clone was seen many times. The rearrangement uses TRBV6-2 or TRBV6-3 and TRBJ2-3; a weak D match, TRBD1 (5 bases). This CDR3 has 14 residues. Deletions cut 2 bases from V and 4 bases from J, with 10 bases between. CDR1 is MNHEY and CDR2 is SVGEGT in the germline V gene. DNA of the CDR3: TGTGCCAGCAGTTACGGCAGGGTTGCAGATACGCAGTATTTT. Translation: CASSYGRVADTQYF.

The chain couples TRBV15 to TRBJ1-2; D not resolved. Germline lookup yields CDR1 LNHNV and CDR2 YYDKDF (reference sequence). With 0 bases removed from V and 6 bases from J, the gap between germline ends came to 8 bases. The CDR3 runs to 13 residues. Written as DNA, the CDR3 is TGTGCCACCAGCAGAGATCTTGACCATGGCTACACCTTC. Residues: CATSRDLDHGYTF.

This sequence joins TRBV24-1 and TRBJ2-2; D possibly corresponds to TRBD1 (6 bases). The CDR3 totals 15 residues. Germline-derived CDR1 and CDR2 are KGHDR and SFDVKD. Trimming stripped 5 bases from V and 6 bases from J, with 15 bases between. As DNA, the CDR3 is TGTGCCACCAGTGCCGGGACATCACGGCCCGGGGAGCTGTTTTTT. Translating it yields CATSAGTSRPGELFF.

The genes are TRBV5-6 and TRBJ1-5; 10 positions match TRBD1. Trimming took 3 bases from V and 4 from J; bases not matched to a gene: 4. The CDR3 totals 15 residues. Germline lookup yields CDR1 SGHDT and CDR2 YYEEEE. CDR3: CASSSGTGVNQPQHF. CDR3 DNA sequence: TGTGCCAGCAGCTCCGGGACAGGGGTAAATCAGCCCCAGCATTTT.

The V gene is TRBV13, the J gene TRBJ2-3; TRBD1 is a possible D gene (6 bases). The CDR3 is 14 residues long. The V gene lost 4 bases and the J gene lost 1 base, with 9 bases spanning the gap. Germline CDR1 PRHDT, CDR2 FYEKMQ (reference sequence). The CDR3 nucleotides are TGTGCCAGCAGCTCAGGGGCCCGCACAGATACGCAGTATTTT. Translation: CASSSGARTDTQYF.

The V and J genes are TRBV6-4 and TRBJ1-2; 8 nucleotides align to TRBD1. This CDR3 is 13 amino acids long. With 5 bases clipped from V and 8 bases from J, the junction kept 7 bases outside the gene matches. Germline lookup yields CDR1 MRHNA and CDR2 SNTAGT. Here the CDR3 DNA reads TGTGCCAGCAGTCGAACAGGGGGTGGCGGCTACACCTTC. It codes for CASSRTGGGGYTF.

The rearrangement joins TRBV4-3 to TRBJ2-7, with 10 bases aligning to TRBD2. The CDR3 covers 16 residues. CDR1 is LGHNA, CDR2 YSLEER, per germline. Unmatched junction bases numbered 5, after V lost 0 bases and J lost 3 bases. CDR3 protein: CASSQDASGGNYEQYF. The CDR3 DNA sequence: TGCGCCAGCAGCCAAGATGCTAGCGGGGGCAACTACGAGCAGTACTTC.

In this sample, this clone turned up a few times. The same CDR3 is also encoded by other DNA sequences in this sample. The chain has TRBV6-5 and TRBJ1-2; D gene unclear. Germline V gives CDR1 MNHEY, CDR2 SVGAGI. The CDR3 spans 13 residues. V lost 0 bases, J lost 7 bases, and 9 bases lay in between. CDR3 DNA: TGTGCCAGCAGTTACTCCCTCCGTGGTGGCTACACCTTC. Its protein is CASSYSLRGGYTF.

This chain connects TRBV9 to TRBJ2-1, with a weak D call TRBD1 (6 bases). Germline lookup yields CDR1 SGDLS and CDR2 YYNGEE. The CDR3 runs to 18 residues. The V end lost 0 bases, the J end lost 9 bases, and 25 bases lay between the germline ends. The chain's CDR3 is CASSVGRSDRASEGEQFF. The CDR3 region has the DNA TGTGCCAGCAGCGTAGGGAGATCGGACAGAGCCTCTGAGGGTGAGCAGTTCTTC. Full variable domain (rest looked up from reference TRBV9 and TRBJ2-1): DSGVTQTPKHLITATGQRVTLRCSPRSGDLSVYWYQQSLDQGLQFLIQYYNGEERAKGNILERFSAQQFPDLHSELNLSSLELGDSALYFCASSVGRSDRASEGEQFFGPGTRLTVL.

The chain combines TRBV10-3 with TRBJ2-2, with unresolved D. The CDR3 has 11 residues. Germline CDR1 ENHRY, CDR2 SYGVKD. Trimming stripped 8 bases from V and 5 bases from J, with 6 bases between. The CDR3 loop reads CAILNTGELFF. The CDR3 bases are TGTGCCATCTTAAATACCGGGGAGCTGTTTTTT.

CDR3 DNA sequence: TGCGCCAGCAGCCGATTACAGGGACTCTACGAGCAGTACGTC. This gives the protein CASSRLQGLYEQYV. The V call is TRBV10-1, the J call TRBJ2-7; D may be TRBD1 or TRBD2 (6 bases each). Trimming shortened V by 6 bases and J by 3 bases, and 15 bases separated the two germline ends. This CDR3 contains 14 residues. Germline CDR1 WNHNN, CDR2 SYGVQD (reference sequence).

The V and J genes are TRBV4-1 and TRBJ2-4; 12 bases align to TRBD1. The CDR3 contains 18 residues. Germline values: CDR1 MGHRA, CDR2 YSYEKL. The V gene end was trimmed by 2 bases and the J gene end by 7 bases; junction bases not matched to a gene: 12. The CDR3 coding sequence is TGCGCCAGCAGCCAATCACCCGGGACAGGGGGCATCTTCAACATTCAGTACTTC. Protein: CASSQSPGTGGIFNIQYF.

The chain uses TRBV6-5 and TRBJ2-3, with D uncertain. V dropped 6 bases and J dropped 0 bases, with 10 bases sitting between them. CDR1 MNHEY and CDR2 SVGAGI come from the germline V gene. The CDR3 has 14 residues. The CDR3, as DNA: TGTGCCAGCAGCAACCTACTCAGCACAGATACGCAGTATTTT. It specifies CASSNLLSTDTQYF.

The chain has TRBV7-9 and TRBJ2-5; 9 positions agree with TRBD1. V was clipped by 7 bases and J by 7 bases; unmatched bases: 7. This CDR3 spans 13 amino acids. Germline CDR1 SEHNR, CDR2 FQNEAQ (reference sequence). In DNA, the CDR3 is TGTGCCAGCAAAGGACAGGGGCTTTGGACCCAGTACTTC. Its protein is CASKGQGLWTQYF.

This sequence joins TRBV3-1 (or the pseudogene TRBV3-2) and TRBJ2-5; 11 bases fit TRBD1. CDR3 length: 17 residues. Germline V CDR1 and CDR2: LGHDT, YNNKEL (reference sequence). Losses at the gene ends were 4 bases for V and 1 base for J; bases not matched to a gene: 8. In nucleotides, the CDR3 is TGTGCCAGCAGCCGATCAGGGACAGGGGGAATCCAAGAGACCCAGTACTTC. It translates to CASSRSGTGGIQETQYF.

The genes are TRBV4-3 and TRBJ2-2, with no clear D. The V end was cut by 4 bases, the J end by 6 bases, with 15 bases between. Per the germline V gene, CDR1 is LGHNA and CDR2 is YSLEER. The CDR3 has 15 amino acids. CDR3 in amino acids: CASSPTPLDAGELFF. CDR3 nucleotide sequence: TGCGCCAGCAGCCCGACCCCCCTAGACGCCGGGGAGCTGTTTTTT.

The chain is built from TRBV15 and TRBJ1-5; perhaps TRBD1 as D (5 bases). The CDR3 runs to 15 residues. The germline V gene has CDR1 LNHNV and CDR2 YYDKDF (reference sequence). Trimming removed 0 bases at V and 10 bases at J, with 16 bases between. In nucleotides, the CDR3 is TGTGCCACCAGCAGAGATAAGGGGACCCTGGTCCCCCAGCATTTT. Its translation: CATSRDKGTLVPQHF. The whole variable domain, filled in from reference TRBV15 and TRBJ1-5, reads DAMVIQNPRYQVTQFGKPVTLSCSQTLNHNVMYWYQQKSSQAPKLLFHYYDKDFNNEADTPDNFQSRRPNTSFCFLDIRSPGLGDTAMYLCATSRDKGTLVPQHFGDGTRLSIL.

V is TRBV5-6 and J is TRBJ1-3; possibly TRBD1 for D (6 bases). V was cut by 4 bases and J by 1 base, with 21 bases left in between. Germline-derived CDR1 and CDR2 are SGHDT and YYEEEE. CDR3 length: 18 amino acids. The CDR3 DNA reads as TGTGCCAGCAGCCCCTTCTGGACAGACCTCTCTTCTGGAAACACCATATATTTT. Its protein is CASSPFWTDLSSGNTIYF.

This sequence joins TRBV5-1 and TRBJ1-2; D is undetermined. V was pared by 4 bases and J by 8 bases, with 18 bases between. The CDR3 sequence is 14 residues long. Germline-derived CDR1 and CDR2 are SGHRS and YFSETQ. CDR3 in DNA: TGCGCCAGCAGCCCGGCAGGTTGGTCGGGAGGCTACACCTTC. This translates into CASSPAGWSGGYTF.

This clone has just one count. The chain is built from TRBV6-6 and TRBJ2-1; 7 nucleotides align to TRBD2. The CDR3 is made up of 16 amino acids. V lost 6 bases and J lost 0; bases outside the gene matches: 8. Germline V gene data show CDR1 as MNHNY and CDR2 as SVGAGI (reference sequence). As DNA, the CDR3 is TGTGCCAGCAGCGATCGGCGGGGGAGCTCCTACAATGAGCAGTTCTTC. This codes for CASSDRRGSSYNEQFF.